The T cell receptor (beta chain) described here comes from a study of CXCR3-negative and CXCR3-positive naive CD8 T cells. Broader study findings: For memory CD8+ cells diversity was much lower, but both naive subsets had comparably high diversity. CD5 surface expression was similar among naive subsets, and TCR strength was estimated by inference from TRB CDR3 properties. In naive cells, CXCR3-negative and CXCR3-positive subsets had similar TRBV-TRBJ usage; memory cells differed. Hydrophobicity was higher for TRB CDR3s found in CXCR3-positive naive cells than in CXCR3-negative naive cells.

Points on this clonotype: Antigen unknown.

The V gene's germline CDR1 is SGHRS and CDR2 YFSETQ. This CDR3 has 14 amino acids. UMI-labeled 5' RACE yielded the TRB cDNA libraries. No DNA is given; TCRdb re-called the 5' RACE reads and lists each CDR3 protein once. With tens of thousands of distinct CDR3 sequences in the sample, the ten largest clones hold roughly 0.59%. The receptor comes from a human donor in good health. Some clones in this sample may be carry-over from other donors' samples. The chain employs TRBV5-1 and TRBJ2-5; TCRdb returns TRBD1, unconfirmable since there is no DNA. The sequenced sample consisted of naive CXCR3+ CD8+ T cells from blood. Subset denoted: CD45RO-CCR7+CD27+CD95- naive CD8+ T cells expressing CXCR3 (TNR3+). The CDR3 spells CASSPGTSQETQYF.